This T cell receptor beta chain was sequenced during a study of technical replicates of blood from a handful of donors. The CDR3 runs 13 residues. From germline, CDR1 is MNHEY and CDR2 SVGAGI. Trimming removed 8 bases from V and 11 bases from J, with 16 bases in between. Profiled with immunoSEQ multiplex PCR; TCRdb holds only in-frame clones, not every one. The sample has more than 90,000 clones, over 90% seen once. The clonotype was recovered from a human donor in good health. Sequencing was carried out using T cells isolated from PBMCs. The J gene is TRBJ1-6, the V gene TRBV6-5; TRBD1 might be the D (5 bases). In DNA form, the CDR3 reads TGTGCCAGCCGGCGGGACCGATCTCCACCCCTCCACTTT. Translation gives CASRRDRSPPLHF.